This T cell receptor beta chain appears in the sequencing data of a study of response to subunit inactivated influenza vaccine (dated 2018 in TCRdb). Background for the entire study: To follow how T cells responded to a trivalent subunit inactivated influenza vaccine, the researchers relied on deep quantitative profiling of the T cell receptor repertoire.

About this clonotype itself: Its specific antigen is unknown. The record has no base qualities; no much larger clone is one base away.

Reading the label with the study, this specimen's time point is: 45 days after influenza vaccine administration. On the study overall, not on this receptor specifically: The authors suggested that each seasonal influenza vaccination may recruit only a limited number of new T cells.

According to the germline V gene (reference sequence), CDR1 reads DFQATT and CDR2 reads SNEGSKA. After removal of 5 bases from V and 1 base from J, the junction retains 7 bases not matched to a gene. Taken from cysteine to phenylalanine, the CDR3 has 14 residues. Just CDR3 DNA is preserved here, 42 bases in frame from base 1. The library was obtained by RT-PCR. Sequencing used an Illumina HiSeq 2500. TCRdb's own reprocessing of the public reads used fastp at Q25 and MiXCR and kept productive beta chains. Records with the same CDR3 protein are collapsed into one entry carrying the most frequent genes and DNA. In this sample the table shows 160,000 or so distinct CDR3 sequences, under 13% of which occur a single time. The leading ten clones occupy around an eighth of the sample.

The specimen comprised non-naive T cells sorted from PBMCs, sampled roughly 6 weeks after vaccination. Per the publication, the cell subset or site label means: memory T cell fraction. The sequence was collected from a man aged 50-60 years who received an inactivated influenza vaccine. Donor details come from another sample of the same person, matched by shared clones. The chain couples TRBV20-1 to TRBJ2-5, with TRBD2 identical over 7 junction bases. Here is the DNA: TGCAGTGCTTCCCGGTGGGGGGGCCAAGAGACCCAGTACTTC. This gives the protein CSASRWGGQETQYF.